Listed below are T cell receptor beta chains from one sample, sequenced in a study of CD8+ T cells in alopecia areata. Sequencing used immunoSEQ multiplex PCR; TCRdb keeps in-frame clones, though not all of them. The sample yields roughly 140,000 clones, roughly 80% seen once. The specimen comprised CD8+ T cells sorted from blood, sampled at week 4, from a patient treated with tofacitinib. Receptors were obtained from a human donor with alopecia areata. Each CDR3 is given with its conserved first and last residue. A D gene is named only where the DNA matches it firmly. Clone sizes are given selectively: once, few, many, or a class where the clone is expanded.

D,V,J,size,CDR3,DNA
.,TRBV29-1,TRBJ2-1,.,CSVELTGRNNEQFF,TGCAGCGTTGAATTAACAGGGCGAAACAATGAGCAGTTCTTC
.,TRBV23-1,TRBJ2-7,.,CASSQPAGSMVPGEQYF,TGCGCCAGCAGTCAACCGGCCGGGTCAATGGTTCCGGGAGAGCAGTACTTC
.,TRBV19,TRBJ1-6,.,CASSGGPPLPLHF,TGTGCCAGTAGTGGGGGACCCCCCCTACCCCTCCACTTT
.,TRBV6-5,TRBJ2-3,.,CASSRGATDTQYF,TGTGCCAGCAGTCGCGGGGCCACAGATACGCAGTATTTT
.,TRBV19,TRBJ1-1,.,CASTNMNTEAFF,TGTGCCAGCACAAACATGAACACTGAAGCTTTCTTT
.,TRBV4-1,TRBJ2-7,.,CASSQVTVPGTFYEQYF,TGCGCCAGCAGCCAAGTAACGGTCCCCGGGACTTTCTACGAGCAGTACTTC
.,TRBV13,TRBJ2-5,.,CASSFRGFQETQYF,TGTGCCAGCAGCTTTCGCGGATTTCAAGAGACCCAGTACTTC
.,TRBV10-3,TRBJ1-2,.,CAFKGTNYGYTF,TGTGCCTTCAAGGGCACTAACTATGGCTACACCTTC
.,TRBV14,TRBJ2-7,.,CASSPGASHLYEQYF,TGTGCCAGCAGCCCGGGGGCAAGCCACCTCTACGAGCAGTACTTC
.,TRBV27,TRBJ2-7,.,CASSTLTLYEQYF,TGTGCCAGCAGCACCTTGACCCTTTACGAGCAGTACTTC
TRBD1,TRBV7-2,TRBJ2-7,once,CATSLRGQATYEQYF,TGTGCCACCTCCCTTAGGGGACAGGCTACCTACGAGCAGTACTTC
.,TRBV7-9,TRBJ2-1,.,CASSSQGNDEQFF,TGTGCCAGCAGCTCGCAGGGTAATGATGAGCAGTTCTTC
TRBD2,TRBV4-1,TRBJ2-2,.,CASSPFGRSGGGNTGELFF,TGCGCCAGCAGCCCCTTCGGACGCTCGGGCGGGGGGAACACCGGGGAGCTGTTTTTT
.,TRBV5-1,TRBJ1-1,.,CASSLRTVNTEAFF,TGCGCCAGCAGCCTTCGCACAGTTAACACTGAAGCTTTCTTT
.,TRBV10-2,TRBJ2-1,few,CASSDVEQFF,TGCGCCAGCAGTGATGTTGAGCAGTTCTTC
TRBD1,TRBV4-1,TRBJ2-7,.,CASSQAQRTGRFEQYF,TGCGCCAGCAGCCAGGCTCAGAGGACAGGGAGATTCGAGCAGTACTTC
TRBD2,TRBV29-1,TRBJ2-5,.,CSVERLAGNTEETQYF,TGCAGCGTTGAACGGCTAGCGGGAAATACCGAAGAGACCCAGTACTTC
TRBD2,TRBV4-3,TRBJ2-5,.,CASSQDVAGSQETQYF,TGCGCCAGCAGCCAAGATGTAGCGGGGAGCCAAGAGACCCAGTACTTC
.,TRBV13,TRBJ2-5,.,CASSLQYQETQYF,TGTGCCAGCAGCTTACAGTACCAAGAGACCCAGTACTTC
TRBD2,TRBV6-5,TRBJ2-7,.,CASSLGGSLGNEQYF,TGTGCCAGCAGCCTCGGGGGGTCTCTGGGTAACGAGCAGTACTTC
.,TRBV7-6,TRBJ2-3,.,CASSLLQGATDTQYF,TGTGCCAGCAGCTTATTACAGGGTGCGACAGATACGCAGTATTTT
.,TRBV29-1,TRBJ2-5,.,CSVSTGQETQYF,TGCAGCGTCTCGACAGGACAAGAGACCCAGTACTTC
.,TRBV13,TRBJ2-7,.,CASSFGGSHPYEQYF,TGTGCCAGCAGCTTCGGGGGCTCACACCCCTACGAGCAGTACTTC
.,TRBV7-2,TRBJ2-3,.,CASSLVVLASTDTQYF,TGTGCCAGCAGCTTAGTGGTCCTAGCTAGCACAGATACGCAGTATTTT
.,TRBV29-1,TRBJ1-3,.,CSVQDHSGNTIYF,TGCAGCGTTCAAGACCACTCTGGAAACACCATATATTTT
TRBD2,TRBV20-1,TRBJ2-7,.,CSSGGGYEQYF,TGCAGCTCCGGCGGGGGGTACGAGCAGTACTTC
.,TRBV4-3,TRBJ1-1,.,CASSQSFRGTEAFF,TGCGCCAGCAGCCAGAGTTTCAGGGGCACTGAAGCTTTCTTT
.,TRBV7-9,TRBJ2-7,.,CASTEASYEQYF,TGTGCCAGCACCGAAGCTTCTTACGAGCAGTACTTC
.,TRBV30,TRBJ2-1,.,CAWKRGASNEQFF,TGTGCCTGGAAGAGGGGGGCCAGCAATGAGCAGTTCTTC
.,TRBV27,TRBJ2-1,.,CASRGGGPAGEQFF,TGTGCCAGCAGAGGCGGGGGCCCAGCGGGGGAGCAGTTCTTC
.,TRBV5-6,TRBJ2-3,.,CASSLAGVPDTQYF,TGTGCCAGCAGCTTGGCCGGAGTTCCAGATACGCAGTATTTT
.,TRBV30,TRBJ2-7,once,CAWSVLARSEQYF,TGTGCCTGGAGTGTATTGGCTCGCAGCGAGCAGTACTTC
TRBD1,TRBV9,TRBJ1-2,.,CASSVGTVYGYTF,TGTGCCAGCAGCGTCGGGACAGTCTATGGCTACACCTTC
.,TRBV15,TRBJ2-7,.,CATSRVKSGDEQYF,TGTGCCACCAGCAGAGTCAAATCTGGAGATGAGCAGTACTTC
.,TRBV7-6,TRBJ2-5,once,CASSFGPLETQYF,TGTGCCAGCAGCTTCGGACCTCTGGAGACCCAGTACTTC
.,TRBV7-2,TRBJ2-1,.,CASSLHPSNEQFF,TGTGCCAGCAGCTTGCACCCCTCGAATGAGCAGTTCTTC
.,TRBV4-3,TRBJ2-2,.,CASSQEYRTGELFF,TGCGCCAGCAGCCAAGAATATCGAACCGGGGAGCTGTTTTTT
.,TRBV6-1,TRBJ2-3,.,CASSEIDGGDTDTQYF,TGTGCCAGCAGTGAAATCGACGGGGGAGACACAGATACGCAGTATTTT
.,TRBV27,TRBJ2-1,.,CASSLKPWNEQFF,TGTGCCAGCAGTTTAAAACCCTGGAATGAGCAGTTCTTC